These 29 T cell receptor beta chains were all obtained from the same sample, sequenced in a study of T-cell memory formation after mild COVID-19. TCRdb analysed the 5' RACE reads with MiXCR anew, one entry per CDR3 protein. The sample carries some 330,000 distinct CDR3 sequences, 20% to 25% recorded once. Sequenced: PBMCs or a T cell subset sorted from them (not recorded which). The receptors shown here come from an adult woman who had mild COVID-19 (a few samples of this study predate the infection). Cell type and time point are not known.

This clonotype has a handful of counts. The V call is TRBV7-2, the J call TRBJ1-5; no reliable D call. Germline CDR1 SGHTA, CDR2 FQGNSA. With 4 bases removed from V and 0 bases from J, the gap between germline ends came to 16 bases. The CDR3 consists of 17 residues. The CDR3 bases are TGTGCCAGCAGCTCTGATCTAACAGACTATAGCAATCAGCCCCAGCATTTT. This sequence encodes CASSSDLTDYSNQPQHF.

V is TRBV7-9 and J is TRBJ2-6, with 7 bases fitting TRBD1. V lost 3 bases and J lost 2; bases outside the gene matches: 1. Germline V gene sequence: CDR1 SEHNR, CDR2 FQNEAQ (reference sequence). There are 15 residues in the CDR3. The CDR3 DNA follows: TGTGCCAGCAGCTTCACAGGGGCTGGGGCCAACGTCCTGACTTTC. Residues: CASSFTGAGANVLTF.

This chain connects TRBV7-3 to TRBJ2-1; no reliable D call. The CDR3 has 15 residues. Germline CDR1 and CDR2: SGHTA and FQGTGA. V lost 2 bases, J lost 5 bases, and 13 bases lay in between. The CDR3 region is CASSLSGRMDNEQFF. The CDR3 DNA is TGTGCCAGCAGCTTATCCGGGCGAATGGACAATGAGCAGTTCTTC.

The chain is built from TRBV29-1 and TRBJ2-1, with 7 positions matching TRBD1. This CDR3 comprises 14 residues. Germline CDR1 reads SQVTM; CDR2 reads ANQGSEA. Trimming at V came to 4 bases and at J to 4 bases, leaving 7 bases not matched to a gene. The CDR3 DNA reads as TGCAGCGTTGTTAGAGGGGACAGATACAATGAGCAGTTCTTC. Its protein is CSVVRGDRYNEQFF.

This clonotype was counted only a few times. This chain connects TRBV4-1 to TRBJ1-6; D call uncertain. Germline V CDR1 and CDR2: MGHRA, YSYEKL. Deletions cut 2 bases from V and 11 bases from J, with 13 bases between. CDR3 length equals 14 residues. The CDR3 sequence is CASSQPSKEAPLHF. In DNA form, the CDR3 reads TGCGCCAGCAGCCAACCCTCAAAGGAAGCACCCCTCCACTTT.

This chain joins TRBV2 and TRBJ1-6; 8 nucleotides agree with TRBD1. The CDR3 spans 14 residues. CDR1 SNHLY and CDR2 FYNNEI come from the germline V gene. V shed 7 bases and J 10 bases; nucleotides not matched to a gene: 9. The CDR3 region has the DNA TGTGCCAGCACGGGACAGGCCCCGCGGTCACCCCTCCACTTT. Translating it yields CASTGQAPRSPLHF.

The chain couples TRBV4-1 to TRBJ2-3; 8 bases are shared with TRBD2. Per germline, CDR1 MGHRA and CDR2 YSYEKL. The CDR3 loop spans 16 amino acids. Unmatched junction bases numbered 6, after V lost 1 base and J lost 3 bases. The CDR3 spells CASSQVTGGATDTQYF. The DNA of the CDR3 is TGCGCCAGCAGCCAAGTGACCGGGGGGGCGACAGATACGCAGTATTTT.

In its sample, this clonotype was seen a few times. V gene TRBV24-1 combines with J gene TRBJ2-5, with 10 positions matching TRBD1. The CDR3 length is 17 residues. Unmatched junction bases numbered 11, after V lost 3 bases and J lost 5 bases. The V gene's germline CDR1 is KGHDR and CDR2 SFDVKD. DNA of the CDR3: TGTGCCACCAGTGATACCCAACCGACAGGGGGCCTGGAGACCCAGTACTTC. It translates to CATSDTQPTGGLETQYF.

This clonotype was seen only once. V and J are TRBV6-4 and TRBJ1-3, with D maybe TRBD1 (6 bases). The length of the CDR3 is 13 residues. Germline CDR1 MRHNA, CDR2 SNTAGT. Trimming stripped 8 bases from V and 4 bases from J, with 12 bases between. The CDR3 sequence: CASPGAEGNTIYF. In nucleotides, the CDR3 is TGTGCCAGCCCGGGGGCAGAAGGAAACACCATATATTTT.

The chain joins TRBV15 to TRBJ2-7; D unresolved. Trimming pared 3 bases from V and 0 bases from J, leaving 9 bases between. CDR1 and CDR2 from the germline V gene are LNHNV and YYDKDF (reference sequence). The CDR3 consists of 14 residues. CDR3: CATSSQQVSYEQYF. CDR3 DNA sequence: TGTGCCACCAGCAGCCAGCAGGTCTCCTACGAGCAGTACTTC.

This clonotype has more than one count but fewer than ten. The rearrangement joins TRBV7-2 to TRBJ1-2, with TRBD1 matching 7 bases. V gave up 1 base and J gave up 4 bases; unmatched junction bases: 6. Germline-derived CDR1 and CDR2 are SGHTA and FQGNSA. There are 15 residues in the CDR3. CDR3 region: CASSLVVDRAYGYTF. CDR3 DNA sequence: TGTGCCAGCAGCTTAGTGGTCGACAGGGCCTATGGCTACACCTTC.

This clonotype was observed a few times. The rearrangement links TRBV20-1 to TRBJ1-1; 10 bases fit TRBD1. Germline CDR1 reads DFQATT; CDR2 reads SNEGSKA (reference sequence). With 3 bases clipped from V and 5 bases from J, the junction kept 6 bases outside the gene matches. The CDR3 is made up of 14 amino acids. The CDR3 here is CSASGDRGGTEAFF. DNA for the CDR3: TGCAGTGCTAGTGGGGACAGGGGTGGAACTGAAGCTTTCTTT.

This clonotype has more than one count but fewer than ten. The V gene is TRBV20-1, the J gene TRBJ1-1, with D unresolved. With 0 bases removed from V and 1 base from J, the gap between germline ends came to 6 bases. The CDR3 has 13 residues. Germline CDR1 DFQATT, CDR2 SNEGSKA (reference sequence). In nucleotides, the CDR3 is TGCAGTGCTAGAGATGCCCAGAACACTGAAGCTTTCTTT. It codes for CSARDAQNTEAFF.

The CDR3 coding sequence is TGTGCCACCAGTGATGGCGGACAGGGCCAGCATTTT. It yields the protein CATSDGGQGQHF. This chain connects TRBV24-1 to TRBJ1-5; 8 bases map to TRBD1. This CDR3 has 12 residues. V shed 3 bases and J 12 bases; nucleotides not matched to a gene: 3. The V gene's germline CDR1 is KGHDR and CDR2 SFDVKD.

J is TRBJ2-1 and V is TRBV12-3 or TRBV12-4; D is unresolved. V lost 8 bases, J lost 6 bases, and 8 bases lay in between. The CDR3 has 11 amino acids. DNA of the CDR3: TGTGCCAGCGGCCCCTTCAATGAGCAGTTCTTC. The encoded protein is CASGPFNEQFF.

This clonotype was seen a few times. The chain couples TRBV2 to TRBJ1-6; D perhaps matches TRBD1 (5 bases). Germline V gene data show CDR1 as SNHLY and CDR2 as FYNNEI. Trimming shortened V by 1 base and J by 6 bases, and 13 bases separated the two germline ends. The CDR3 runs 16 residues. Here the CDR3 reads CASSEVAGSSNSPLHF. CDR3 coding DNA: TGTGCCAGCAGTGAAGTGGCAGGGAGTTCTAATTCACCCCTCCACTTT.

J is TRBJ2-2 and V is TRBV11-3; D is uncertain. CDR3 size: 13 residues. Germline V gene sequence: CDR1 SGHNT, CDR2 YENEEA. V shed 5 bases and J shed 4 bases, with 8 bases lying between them. The CDR3 nucleotides are TGTGCCAGCAGCACGCTTGCCACCGGGGAGCTGTTTTTT. It is translated as CASSTLATGELFF.

The J gene is TRBJ2-7, the V gene TRBV5-6, with a tentative D call TRBD1 (5 bases). From germline, CDR1 is SGHDT and CDR2 YYEEEE. The CDR3 length is 15 residues. V was pared by 0 bases and J by 4 bases, with 14 bases between. CDR3 DNA: TGTGCCAGCAGCTTGGCGTCAGGGATTGTGTACGAGCAGTACTTC. Protein sequence: CASSLASGIVYEQYF.

The chain couples TRBV12-3 or TRBV12-4 to TRBJ2-1, with D possibly matching TRBD1 (6 bases). V shed 5 bases and J shed 4 bases, with 12 bases lying between them. CDR3 length equals 14 residues. The CDR3 here is CASSPGTQYNEQFF. The CDR3 DNA reads TGTGCCAGCAGTCCCGGGACACAATACAATGAGCAGTTCTTC.

This clonotype came up a few times. CDR3 residues: CASSPLPGTGHSQYF. The CDR3 bases are TGTGCCAGCAGTCCCCTCCCCGGGACAGGCCACTCGCAGTACTTC. The rearrangement joins TRBV27 to TRBJ2-7; 8 bases are shared with TRBD1. This CDR3 has 15 amino acids. The V gene's germline CDR1 is MNHEY and CDR2 SMNVEV (reference sequence). V shed 5 bases, J shed 9 bases, and the junction held 15 bases outside the gene matches.

Points on this clonotype: It may be a read error: a sequence one base away is much more abundant. V gene TRBV12-3 or TRBV12-4 combines with J gene TRBJ2-1, with TRBD1 as a possible D gene (7 bases). CDR3 length equals 15 residues. The ends were cut back, 6 bases at V and 7 bases at J, with 19 bases in the middle. CDR3 coding DNA: TGTGCCAGCAGCGCCTCGCGGGACAGCACAAATGAGCAGTTCTTC. It specifies CASSASRDSTNEQFF.

This clonotype was observed many times. This sequence joins TRBV5-1 and TRBJ1-1, with D unclear. Germline CDR1 is SGHRS and CDR2 is YFSETQ. The CDR3 consists of 14 residues. Trimming stripped 4 bases from V and 1 base from J, with 11 bases between. This CDR3 reads CASSPLDRNTEAFF. The CDR3 DNA reads as TGCGCCAGCAGCCCACTAGACCGGAACACTGAAGCTTTCTTT.

The rearrangement joins TRBV7-2 to TRBJ1-1; TRBD1 is a possible D gene (5 bases). Looked up from germline, CDR1 is SGHTA and CDR2 is FQGNSA. The CDR3 is made up of 15 amino acids. Trimming cost V 5 bases and J 4 bases, with 17 bases left between them. The CDR3 reads CASSRIPREGTEAFF. DNA for the CDR3: TGTGCCAGCAGCCGAATCCCCAGGGAGGGCACTGAAGCTTTCTTT.

The V and J genes are TRBV12-3 or TRBV12-4 and TRBJ2-7; D might be TRBD1 (6 bases). This CDR3 has 15 residues. V was shortened by 5 bases and J by 1 base, with 15 bases between the two germline ends. In DNA form, the CDR3 reads TGTGCCAGCAGTGTGACAGGCAAGCGATCCTACGAGCAGTACTTC. It specifies CASSVTGKRSYEQYF.

V and J are TRBV20-1 and TRBJ2-7; possibly TRBD2 for D (5 bases). CDR1 and CDR2 (germline): DFQATT, SNEGSKA (reference sequence). Trimming shortened V by 3 bases and J by 0 bases, and 6 bases separated the two germline ends. The CDR3 is 12 amino acids. The DNA of the CDR3 is TGCAGTGCTAGTGGGAGCTCCTACGAGCAGTACTTC. Translating it yields CSASGSSYEQYF.

V usage is TRBV20-1 and J usage is TRBJ2-7; maybe TRBD1 (7 bases). CDR3 length: 14 amino acids. V was trimmed by 5 bases and J by 2 bases, leaving 16 bases between them. CDR1 is DFQATT, CDR2 SNEGSKA, per germline (reference sequence). This CDR3 reads CSAGGTVGPYEQYF. For the CDR3, the DNA is TGCAGTGCTGGCGGGACAGTAGGACCCTACGAGCAGTACTTC.

This chain joins TRBV12-3 or TRBV12-4 and TRBJ2-3, with D uncertain. This CDR3 has 14 residues. The V gene lost 3 bases and the J gene lost 1 base, with 8 bases spanning the gap. In nucleotides, the CDR3 is TGTGCCAGCAGTTTTGCCCCTGGCACAGATACGCAGTATTTT. This encodes CASSFAPGTDTQYF.

The chain couples TRBV20-1 to TRBJ2-7; D unresolved. The germline V and J ends were trimmed by 0 bases and 4 bases, with 7 bases remaining between them. The CDR3 is 12 amino acids. Germline V gene sequence: CDR1 DFQATT, CDR2 SNEGSKA (reference sequence). CDR3 sequence (DNA): TGCAGTGCTAGAGATGTGGGGTACGAGCAGTACTTC. Translated: CSARDVGYEQYF.

The rearrangement uses TRBV6-2 or TRBV6-3 and TRBJ2-7; 7 bases line up with TRBD1. The germline V gene encodes CDR1 MNHEY and CDR2 SVGEGT. The V gene end was trimmed by 2 bases and the J gene end by 0 bases; junction bases not matched to a gene: 10. The CDR3 is made up of 17 amino acids. CDR3 residues: CASSYPQPGGHSYEQYF. The CDR3 nucleotides are TGTGCCAGCAGTTACCCCCAACCAGGGGGACACTCCTACGAGCAGTACTTC.